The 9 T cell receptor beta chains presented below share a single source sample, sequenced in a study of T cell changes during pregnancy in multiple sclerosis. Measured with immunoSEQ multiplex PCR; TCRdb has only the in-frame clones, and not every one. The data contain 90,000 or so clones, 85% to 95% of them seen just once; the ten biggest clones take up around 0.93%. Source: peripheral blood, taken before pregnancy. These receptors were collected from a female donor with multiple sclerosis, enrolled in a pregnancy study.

The CDR3 spells CASSPGAGEEEKLFF. In DNA form, the CDR3 reads TGTGCCAGCAGCCCCGGCGCAGGGGAAGAGGAAAAACTGTTTTTT. The chain joins TRBV7-9 to TRBJ1-4; tentative D call: TRBD1 (6 bases). The CDR3 sequence is 15 residues long. Looked up from germline, CDR1 is SEHNR and CDR2 is FQNEAQ (reference sequence). The V end was cut by 5 bases, the J end by 8 bases, with 18 bases between.

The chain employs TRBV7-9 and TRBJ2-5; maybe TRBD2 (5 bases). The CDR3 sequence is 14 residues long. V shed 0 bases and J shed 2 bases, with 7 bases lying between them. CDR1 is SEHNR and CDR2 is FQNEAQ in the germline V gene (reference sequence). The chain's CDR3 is CASSLARVQETQYF. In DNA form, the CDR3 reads TGTGCCAGCAGCTTAGCGAGGGTTCAAGAGACCCAGTACTTC.

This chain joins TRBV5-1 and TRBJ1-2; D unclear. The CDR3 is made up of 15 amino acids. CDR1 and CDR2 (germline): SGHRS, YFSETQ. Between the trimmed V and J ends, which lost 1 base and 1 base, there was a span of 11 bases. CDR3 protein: CASSLSHGSNYGYTF. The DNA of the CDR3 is TGCGCCAGCAGCTTGAGTCACGGGAGTAACTATGGCTACACCTTC.

For the CDR3, the DNA is TGTGCCAGCAGTCAGGGCGGTGAGCAGTTCTTC. It specifies CASSQGGEQFF. V gene TRBV27 combines with J gene TRBJ2-1, with D perhaps TRBD1 (5 bases). The CDR3 totals 11 residues. The V end was cut by 5 bases, the J end by 9 bases, with 8 bases between. The germline V gene encodes CDR1 MNHEY and CDR2 SMNVEV (reference sequence).

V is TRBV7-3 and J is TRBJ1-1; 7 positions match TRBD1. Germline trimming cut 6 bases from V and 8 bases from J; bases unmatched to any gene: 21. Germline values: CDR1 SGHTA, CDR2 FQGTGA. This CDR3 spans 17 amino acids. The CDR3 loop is CASSSKATGRPEFEAFF. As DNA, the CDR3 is TGTGCCAGCAGTTCCAAAGCGACAGGGCGGCCCGAATTCGAAGCTTTCTTT.

The CDR3 sequence is CASSLRGISGYTF. The CDR3, as DNA: TGTGCCAGCAGCTTGCGAGGGATCAGTGGCTACACCTTC. The gene calls are TRBV7-2 and TRBJ1-2, with D unclear. Germline V gives CDR1 SGHTA, CDR2 FQGNSA. The CDR3 is 13 amino acids. V lost 3 bases to trimming and J lost 7 bases, with 12 bases between them.

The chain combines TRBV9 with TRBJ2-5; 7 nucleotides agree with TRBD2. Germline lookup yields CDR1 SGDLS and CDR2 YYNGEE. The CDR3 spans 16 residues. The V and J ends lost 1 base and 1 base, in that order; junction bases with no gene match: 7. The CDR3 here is CASSVPTGGGQETQYF. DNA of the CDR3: TGTGCCAGCAGCGTACCCACTGGGGGGGGCCAAGAGACCCAGTACTTC. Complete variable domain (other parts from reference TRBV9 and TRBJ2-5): DSGVTQTPKHLITATGQRVTLRCSPRSGDLSVYWYQQSLDQGLQFLIQYYNGEERAKGNILERFSAQQFPDLHSELNLSSLELGDSALYFCASSVPTGGGQETQYFGPGTRLLVL.

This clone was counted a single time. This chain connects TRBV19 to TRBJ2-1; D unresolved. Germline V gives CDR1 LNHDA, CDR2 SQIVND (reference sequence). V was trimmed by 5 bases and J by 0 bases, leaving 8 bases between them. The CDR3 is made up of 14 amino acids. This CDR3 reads CASSYGRSYNEQFF. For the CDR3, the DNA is TGTGCCAGTAGTTATGGCCGCTCCTACAATGAGCAGTTCTTC.

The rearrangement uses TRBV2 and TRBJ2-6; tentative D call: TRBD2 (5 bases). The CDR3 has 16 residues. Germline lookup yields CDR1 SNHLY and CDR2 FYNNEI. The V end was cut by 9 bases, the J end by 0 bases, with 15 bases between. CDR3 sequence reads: CASGRGGRSGANVLTF. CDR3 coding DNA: TGTGCCAGTGGCCGGGGTGGCCGCTCTGGGGCCAACGTCCTGACTTTC.